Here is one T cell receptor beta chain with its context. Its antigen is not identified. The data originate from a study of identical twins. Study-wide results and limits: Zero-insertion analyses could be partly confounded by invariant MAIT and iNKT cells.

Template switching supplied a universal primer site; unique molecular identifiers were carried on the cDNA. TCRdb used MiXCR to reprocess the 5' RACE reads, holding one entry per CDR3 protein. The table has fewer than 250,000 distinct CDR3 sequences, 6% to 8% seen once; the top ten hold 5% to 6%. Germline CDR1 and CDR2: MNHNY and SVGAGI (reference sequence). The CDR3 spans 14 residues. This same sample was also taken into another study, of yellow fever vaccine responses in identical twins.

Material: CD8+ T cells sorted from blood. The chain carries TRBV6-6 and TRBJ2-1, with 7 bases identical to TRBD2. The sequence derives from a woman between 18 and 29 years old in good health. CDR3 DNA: TGTGCTTCCCTATTAGCGGGTGGACGCAATGAGCAGTTCTTC. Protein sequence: CASLLAGGRNEQFF.